This entry is about one T cell receptor (beta chain). No antigen is known for it. The data belong to a study of T cells after yellow fever vaccination. Findings and limits, study-wide: Though weaker, the secondary response peaked faster, on day 5 versus 15. The CD4 compartment and the CD8 compartment contained a small share of clonotypes in common.

Each CDR3 protein is one row after TCRdb ran MiXCR on the 5' RACE reads. The repertoire includes nearly 550,000 distinct CDR3 sequences, 19% of them detected once, and roughly 13% sits in the top ten. The sequence came from a man aged 30 to 45 who received the YFV17D yellow fever vaccine. This specimen was PBMCs, taken 15 days after the yellow fever booster vaccination.

CDR3 protein: CASSSSQYNEQFF. The CDR3 DNA reads as TGTGCCAGCAGCTCCTCGCAGTACAATGAGCAGTTCTTC. The V call is TRBV7-2, the J call TRBJ2-1, with unresolved D. CDR3 length: 13 amino acids. V was clipped by 4 bases and J by 4 bases, with 8 bases between them. Germline lookup yields CDR1 SGHTA and CDR2 FQGNSA.